A single sample gave rise to the 18 T cell receptor beta chains below, sequenced in a study of graft-versus-host responses after intestinal transplantation. Their specific antigens are unknown. Profiled with immunoSEQ multiplex PCR; TCRdb holds only in-frame clones, not every one. The sample has roughly 90,000 clones, around 90% seen once. Sequencing was performed on unstimulated CD4+ T cells sorted from spleen or lymph node cells, taken before transplant. These receptors came from a human donor who was the organ donor for an intestinal transplant.

The gene calls are TRBV6-1 and TRBJ1-6; D remains ambiguous. CDR1 and CDR2 (germline): MNHNS, SASEGT. CDR3 length: 14 residues. V was trimmed by 5 bases and J by 3 bases, leaving 8 bases between them. This CDR3 reads CASSSTVYNSPLHF. CDR3 nucleotides: TGTGCCAGCAGTAGTACAGTCTATAATTCACCCCTCCACTTT.

The rearrangement uses TRBV7-2 and TRBJ2-5, with 8 nucleotides matching TRBD2. Germline V gene lookup returns CDR1 SGHTA and CDR2 FQGNSA. The length of the CDR3 is 15 residues. After removal of 2 bases from V and 4 bases from J, the junction contained 6 bases not matched to a gene. CDR3: CASSLMGGRRETQYF. The CDR3 bases are TGTGCCAGCAGCTTAATGGGCGGGAGGAGAGAGACCCAGTACTTC.

The chain recombines TRBV6-6 with TRBJ1-2; 9 nucleotides line up with TRBD1. Germline V gene lookup returns CDR1 MNHNY and CDR2 SVGAGI (reference sequence). The CDR3 consists of 15 residues. Losses at the gene ends were 2 bases for V and 8 bases for J; bases not matched to a gene: 9. CDR3 nucleotide sequence: TGTGCCAGCAGTTACGGCGGGACAGGGCTTTGGGGCTACACCTTC. Protein sequence: CASSYGGTGLWGYTF.

The chain links TRBV27 to TRBJ1-2; 9 nucleotides align to TRBD1. V shed 4 bases and J 3 bases; nucleotides not matched to a gene: 6. CDR3 length: 15 amino acids. Germline CDR1 MNHEY, CDR2 SMNVEV (reference sequence). As DNA, the CDR3 is TGTGCCAGCAGTTCCCCGGACAGGGGACACTATGGCTACACCTTC. Translating gives CASSSPDRGHYGYTF.

This chain uses TRBV7-6 with TRBJ2-1, with a possible D match to TRBD2 (6 bases). Trimming took off 3 bases at V and 7 bases at J, with 13 bases between the two ends. The CDR3 extends over 14 amino acids. Germline V gene sequence: CDR1 SGHVS, CDR2 FNYEAQ. The DNA for the CDR3 is TGTGCCAGCAGCTTCGGTCTAGCGACGAATGAGCAGTTCTTC. Translating gives CASSFGLATNEQFF.

The chain couples TRBV28 to TRBJ2-5; TRBD1 is a possible D gene (5 bases). V was trimmed by 5 bases and J by 4 bases, leaving 8 bases between them. The CDR3 is 12 residues long. Germline CDR1 MDHEN, CDR2 SYDVKM. CDR3 loop: CASSRGRETQYF. Here the CDR3 DNA reads TGTGCCAGCAGTAGGGGCCGAGAGACCCAGTACTTC.

This chain links TRBV28 with TRBJ1-4; D remains unclear. The CDR3 has 14 amino acids. Between the trimmed V and J ends, which lost 5 bases and 5 bases, there was a span of 12 bases. The germline V gene has CDR1 MDHEN and CDR2 SYDVKM. CDR3 in DNA: TGTGCCAGCAGTCCGGACTGGAGAAATGAAAAACTGTTTTTT. This encodes CASSPDWRNEKLFF.

The chain recombines TRBV5-6 with TRBJ1-4; the D gene is possibly TRBD1 (5 bases). The CDR3 is made up of 15 amino acids. Germline CDR1 is SGHDT and CDR2 is YYEEEE. V lost 5 bases to trimming and J lost 5 bases, with 16 bases between them. This CDR3 is CASSIHGGVNEKLFF. The CDR3 region has the DNA TGTGCCAGCAGTATTCACGGGGGGGTGAATGAAAAACTGTTTTTT.

This clone has just a few counts. The gene calls are TRBV6-1 and TRBJ1-1; a possible D gene is TRBD1 (5 bases). In germline, CDR1 is MNHNS, CDR2 SASEGT. Trimming took 6 bases from V and 10 from J, leaving 12 bases between them. The CDR3 has 11 residues. The CDR3 DNA follows: TGTGCCAGCAGGAGACAGTTAGTAGCTTTCTTT. It specifies CASRRQLVAFF.

The rearrangement joins TRBV4-1 to TRBJ2-3; D is undetermined. CDR3 length equals 14 residues. Germline V lookup: CDR1 MGHRA, CDR2 YSYEKL. Trimming left V 1 base short and J 7 bases short, with 12 bases between. This CDR3 is CASSQGWLDYTQYF. DNA for the CDR3: TGCGCCAGCAGCCAAGGTTGGCTCGACTATACGCAGTATTTT.

This chain uses TRBV10-3 with TRBJ2-7; possible D gene TRBD1, 5 bases. The V gene's germline CDR1 is ENHRY and CDR2 SYGVKD. Trimming stripped 3 bases from V and 3 bases from J, with 15 bases between. The CDR3 consists of 15 residues. CDR3 loop: CAISDPAQGDYEQYF. CDR3 DNA: TGTGCCATCAGTGACCCAGCGCAGGGTGACTACGAGCAGTACTTC.

The chain couples TRBV7-9 to TRBJ2-3; TRBD1 aligns across 10 bases. The CDR3 has 15 amino acids. The trim removed 7 bases at V and 2 bases at J, leaving 6 bases unmatched. The germline gives CDR1 SEHNR, CDR2 FQNEAQ (reference sequence). The chain's CDR3 is CASKRTGGSTDTQYF. DNA of the CDR3: TGTGCCAGCAAGCGGACAGGGGGATCCACAGATACGCAGTATTTT.

In this sample, this clone turned up a few times. The genes are TRBV2 and TRBJ2-2, with TRBD1 matching 7 bases. The CDR3 extends over 15 amino acids. CDR1 SNHLY and CDR2 FYNNEI come from the germline V gene. Germline trimming cut 7 bases from V and 0 bases from J; bases unmatched to any gene: 5. The CDR3 protein is CASTVQGTNTGELFF. The DNA for the CDR3 is TGTGCCAGCACTGTACAGGGGACGAACACCGGGGAGCTGTTTTTT.

The chain uses TRBV11-2 and TRBJ2-2; no clear D. Per germline, CDR1 SGHAT and CDR2 FQNNGV. The V end was cut by 5 bases, the J end by 3 bases, with 13 bases between. This CDR3 is built from 15 residues. For the CDR3, the DNA is TGTGCCAGCAGCCCACTCCTCCGGGACACCGGGGAGCTGTTTTTT. As protein: CASSPLLRDTGELFF. The full variable domain, with the rest looked up from reference TRBV11-2 and TRBJ2-2, is EAGVAQSPRYKIIEKRQSVAFWCNPISGHATLYWYQQILGQGPKLLIQFQNNGVVDDSQLPKDRFSAERLKGVDSTLKIQPAKLEDSAVYLCASSPLLRDTGELFFGEGSRLTVL.

V and J are TRBV5-1 and TRBJ2-1; 10 positions match TRBD2. Trimming at V came to 4 bases and at J to 7 bases, leaving 11 bases not matched to a gene. CDR1 is SGHRS, CDR2 YFSETQ, per germline. This CDR3 comprises 16 residues. The CDR3 loop reads CASSRLGAGGPNEQFF. CDR3 nucleotides: TGCGCCAGCAGCCGCCTCGGAGCGGGGGGGCCTAATGAGCAGTTCTTC.

This clone was observed a handful of times. The genes are TRBV25-1 and TRBJ1-4; D ambiguous. Trimming removed 6 bases from V and 5 bases from J, with 16 bases in between. This CDR3 spans 15 amino acids. Germline V gene sequence: CDR1 MGHDK, CDR2 SYGVNS. The CDR3 sequence: CASSVYVQLNEKLFF. Written as DNA, the CDR3 is TGTGCCAGCAGCGTATACGTGCAGTTGAATGAAAAACTGTTTTTT.

This chain uses TRBV6-5 with TRBJ2-7; 8 nucleotides match TRBD1. Germline loops: CDR1 MNHEY, CDR2 SVGAGI. With V trimmed by 6 bases and J by 6 bases, 13 bases remained unmatched. The CDR3 covers 15 residues. CDR3 residues: CASSLSGQGLSEQYF. The CDR3 DNA follows: TGTGCCAGCAGCCTCTCCGGACAGGGCCTCTCCGAGCAGTACTTC.

The chain joins TRBV19 to TRBJ2-3, with TRBD2 matching 11 bases. V lost 6 bases, J lost 1 base, and 12 bases stayed unmatched. Germline lookup yields CDR1 LNHDA and CDR2 SQIVND (reference sequence). CDR3 length: 18 residues. This chain's CDR3 is CASRRGGLAASGTDTQYF. CDR3 DNA sequence: TGTGCCAGTAGGCGAGGGGGACTAGCGGCGTCGGGCACAGATACGCAGTATTTT.